The subject of this entry is one T cell receptor beta chain. Assignments of participants to cohorts depended upon their own reported clinical history. In the study's own analysis: Scientists estimated how many nucleated cells there were by amplifying reference gene primers. TCRdb's copy holds only in-frame clones and misses some; the assay was immunoSEQ multiplex PCR. The V and J calls and clone size are taken from that table; D and trimming were inferred from the DNA. The data hold a few hundred thousand clones, with roughly 90% observed a single time. The sample originates from a study of blood T cell repertoires in COVID-19. Germline V gene data show CDR1 as SGHTA and CDR2 as FQGTGA. The germline V and J ends were trimmed by 2 bases and 3 bases, with 7 bases remaining between them. The CDR3 covers 13 residues.

This chain uses TRBV7-3 with TRBJ1-1, with D perhaps matching TRBD1 (6 bases). Source material: PBMCs or T cells enriched from blood (not recorded which). The sequence came from a woman aged 25 to 39 who had recovered from COVID-19. The chain's CDR3 is CASSLYRDTEAFF. For the CDR3, the DNA is TGTGCCAGCAGCTTATACAGGGACACTGAAGCTTTCTTT.